The sample holds a few counts of the clone carrying this TCR beta chain. These data are taken from a study of blood T cell repertoires in COVID-19. About the study: Acute and convalescent COVID-19 samples came from the United States, Italy and Spain. From T cells, B-cell-depleted T cells, or PBMCs came the material, which was cDNA or gDNA.

How the authors handled the data: Reference gene primer amplification yielded estimated nucleated cell counts. Method: immunoSEQ multiplex PCR; TCRdb's copy keeps in-frame clones and lacks some. The V and J calls and the clone size are those of that table, but D and trimming were determined from the DNA. The sample contains approximately 150,000 clones, around 80% of which appear only once. Trimming took 10 bases from V and 6 from J, leaving 13 bases between them. In germline, CDR1 is MNHEY, CDR2 SVGAGI. The CDR3 sequence is 13 residues long. The origin of this receptor is a human donor with acute or convalescent COVID-19. The donor label of this sample is uncertain. The specimen was peripheral blood. The chain recombines TRBV6-5 with TRBJ1-6; D is undetermined. The CDR3 sequence is CATLRQLNSPLHF. In nucleotides, the CDR3 is TGTGCCACCCTCCGACAACTTAATTCACCCCTCCACTTT.